Presented here are 30 T cell receptor beta chains from one specimen sequenced in a study of CD8 T cells in ankylosing spondylitis. TCRdb re-called the 5' RACE reads through MiXCR, storing one row per CDR3 protein. Of some 150,000 distinct CDR3 sequences listed, approximately 48% are singletons. The specimen sequenced was synovial fluid, either unsorted or a sorted T cell fraction (not recorded which). These receptors all come from a male donor with ankylosing spondylitis.

V is TRBV15 and J is TRBJ1-1, with D hard to call. Trimming cost V 0 bases and J 3 bases, with 11 bases left between them. Per germline, CDR1 LNHNV and CDR2 YYDKDF (reference sequence). CDR3 length: 15 residues. CDR3 bases: TGTGCCACCAGCAGAGATACTGAGACGGACACTGAAGCTTTCTTT. Its protein is CATSRDTETDTEAFF. Using reference TRBV15 and TRBJ1-1 for the parts outside the CDR3, the full variable domain is DAMVIQNPRYQVTQFGKPVTLSCSQTLNHNVMYWYQQKSSQAPKLLFHYYDKDFNNEADTPDNFQSRRPNTSFCFLDIRSPGLGDTAMYLCATSRDTETDTEAFFGQGTRLTVV.

The chain uses TRBV12-3 or TRBV12-4 and TRBJ2-3; D remains unclear. The CDR3 runs 15 residues. Trimming pared 6 bases from V and 0 bases from J, leaving 13 bases between. Here the CDR3 reads CASSHRASSTDTQYF. The CDR3 DNA reads as TGTGCCAGCAGCCATCGGGCTTCTAGCACAGATACGCAGTATTTT.

This rearrangement joins TRBV12-3 or TRBV12-4 to TRBJ1-2; no reliable D call. The CDR3 is made up of 13 amino acids. The V gene lost 6 bases and the J gene lost 1 base, with 9 bases spanning the gap. The CDR3 region is CASRDQFNYGYTF. In nucleotides, the CDR3 is TGTGCCAGCAGGGATCAGTTTAACTATGGCTACACCTTC.

This sequence joins TRBV12-3 or TRBV12-4 and TRBJ2-3; no definite D call. The CDR3 has 12 residues. V shed 2 bases and J shed 3 bases, with 3 bases lying between them. CDR3 protein: CASSLITDTQYF. CDR3 sequence (DNA): TGTGCCAGCAGTTTAATAACAGATACGCAGTATTTT.

The chain recombines TRBV2 with TRBJ1-1; D might be TRBD1 (6 bases). Germline V gene data show CDR1 as SNHLY and CDR2 as FYNNEI. Trimming shortened V by 11 bases and J by 1 base, and 17 bases separated the two germline ends. CDR3 length: 14 residues. The CDR3 loop is CAGSWGPSNTEAFF. The CDR3 coding sequence is TGTGCCGGAAGCTGGGGGCCTTCGAACACTGAAGCTTTCTTT.

V is TRBV4-2 and J is TRBJ2-2; 9 nucleotides match TRBD2. The CDR3 consists of 20 residues. J lost 6 bases, V lost 1 base, and 18 bases had no gene match. From germline, CDR1 is LGHNA and CDR2 YNFKEQ. CDR3 nucleotide sequence: TGTGCCAGCAGCCAAGGGTGGGGAAGAGGCGGGAGGGCCACTCCCGGGGAGCTGTTTTTT. Encoded protein: CASSQGWGRGGRATPGELFF.

The chain joins TRBV7-3 to TRBJ2-1, with 7 positions matching TRBD2. The V and J ends lost 2 bases and 8 bases, in that order; junction bases with no gene match: 12. The CDR3 spans 16 residues. The germline gives CDR1 SGHTA, CDR2 FQGTGA. The CDR3: CASSLWRETHPHEQFF. The CDR3 DNA follows: TGTGCCAGCAGCTTATGGCGGGAGACCCACCCCCATGAGCAGTTCTTC.

This clonotype occurred a few times. The rearrangement links TRBV18 to TRBJ2-3; TRBD2 matches at 10 bases. Germline V gene sequence: CDR1 KGHSH, CDR2 LQKENI. V was pared by 5 bases and J by 0 bases, with 11 bases of the junction left unmatched. The CDR3 length is 18 residues. CDR3 in amino acids: CASSSPFGLAESTDTQYF. The CDR3 region has the DNA TGTGCCAGCTCATCCCCCTTTGGACTAGCGGAGAGCACAGATACGCAGTATTTT.

The chain recombines TRBV5-1 with TRBJ2-1; 10 bases are shared with TRBD2. The CDR3 is 18 amino acids. The trim removed 4 bases at V and 14 bases at J, leaving 24 bases unmatched. Germline V gene sequence: CDR1 SGHRS, CDR2 YFSETQ. CDR3 in amino acids: CASSLPGNLGGSGRLKFF. The CDR3 DNA is TGCGCCAGCAGCCTACCGGGAAACCTTGGAGGTAGCGGGAGGTTGAAGTTCTTC. Full variable domain (remainder filled in from reference TRBV5-1 and TRBJ2-1): KAGVTQTPRYLIKTRGQQVTLSCSPISGHRSVSWYQQTPGQGLQFLFEYFSETQRNKGNFPGRFSGRQFSNSRSEMNVSTLELGDSALYLCASSLPGNLGGSGRLKFFGPGTRLTVL.

The J gene is TRBJ2-2, the V gene TRBV28, with a possible D match to TRBD1 (6 bases). The CDR3 contains 16 residues. V lost 2 bases and J 1 base, leaving 11 bases between the germline ends. Germline CDR1 is MDHEN and CDR2 is SYDVKM. CDR3 loop: CASSLGNRVNTGELFF. DNA of the CDR3: TGTGCCAGCAGTTTAGGAAACAGGGTGAACACCGGGGAGCTGTTTTTT.

This rearrangement joins TRBV7-9 to TRBJ2-1, with TRBD2 identical over 8 bases. This CDR3 has 15 amino acids. CDR1 and CDR2 from the germline V gene are SEHNR and FQNEAQ (reference sequence). Germline trimming cut 6 bases from V and 5 bases from J; bases unmatched to any gene: 9. For the CDR3, the DNA is TGTGCCAGCAGTACGGCGGGGGGCCCGGACAATGAGCAGTTCTTC. It codes for CASSTAGGPDNEQFF.

The genes are TRBV28 and TRBJ1-6; TRBD1 is a possible D gene (5 bases). Looked up from germline, CDR1 is MDHEN and CDR2 is SYDVKM. V shed 0 bases and J shed 9 bases, with 12 bases lying between them. The CDR3 has 15 residues. CDR3 DNA sequence: TGTGCCAGCAGTTTATGCGGGGGGTCGTGTTCACCCCTCCACTTT. Translating it yields CASSLCGGSCSPLHF.

The V call is TRBV12-3 or TRBV12-4, the J call TRBJ2-1; TRBD2 aligns across 11 bases. The CDR3 covers 18 residues. V lost 5 bases to trimming and J lost 3 bases; unmatched junction nucleotides: 12. In DNA, the CDR3 is TGTGCCAGCAGTGCATCCGGGACTAGCGGAATGCTCTACAATGAGCAGTTCTTC. It specifies CASSASGTSGMLYNEQFF.

This clonotype has a handful of counts. The J gene is TRBJ2-7, the V gene TRBV7-8; 9 bases map to TRBD1. Germline V gene sequence: CDR1 SGHVS, CDR2 FQNEAQ. Trimming took 1 base from V and 5 from J; bases not matched to a gene: 12. This CDR3 contains 17 residues. The chain's CDR3 is CASSLVGGRTGVHEQYF. CDR3 in DNA: TGTGCCAGCAGCTTAGTTGGGGGAAGGACAGGGGTTCACGAGCAGTACTTC.

The chain has TRBV27 and TRBJ1-1; no clear D. CDR3 length equals 14 residues. Trimming removed 1 base at V and 3 bases at J, with 9 bases between. CDR1 is MNHEY and CDR2 is SMNVEV in the germline V gene (reference sequence). The CDR3, as DNA: TGTGCCAGCAGTTTATTCAGAGGGTACACTGAAGCTTTCTTT. Amino acid sequence: CASSLFRGYTEAFF.

This clonotype was counted only a few times. The chain has TRBV11-2 and TRBJ1-4, with a weak D call TRBD1 (6 bases). Germline values: CDR1 SGHAT, CDR2 FQNNGV. V lost 5 bases, J lost 0 bases, and 13 bases lay in between. The CDR3 loop spans 16 amino acids. The CDR3 DNA follows: TGTGCCAGCAGCCCGGACAGTGTAACAACTAATGAAAAACTGTTTTTT. Its protein is CASSPDSVTTNEKLFF.

V usage is TRBV5-6 and J usage is TRBJ2-7; possibly TRBD1 for D (7 bases). The CDR3 covers 16 residues. With 2 bases removed from V and 5 bases from J, the gap between germline ends came to 20 bases. Germline-derived CDR1 and CDR2 are SGHDT and YYEEEE. CDR3 amino acids: CASSFGSIDRAHEQYF. CDR3 bases: TGTGCCAGCAGCTTCGGGAGTATAGACAGGGCTCACGAGCAGTACTTC.

The chain recombines TRBV6-5 with TRBJ1-2, with D uncertain. V was trimmed by 2 bases and J by 0 bases, leaving 16 bases between them. CDR3 length: 17 amino acids. Germline V gene data show CDR1 as MNHEY and CDR2 as SVGAGI. CDR3 region: CASSYVLERTSNYGYTF. CDR3 coding DNA: TGTGCCAGCAGTTACGTCCTGGAGCGTACCTCTAACTATGGCTACACCTTC.

This CDR3 reads CASSSQETASYEQYF. Written as DNA, the CDR3 is TGTGCCAGCAGCTCCCAGGAGACAGCGAGCTACGAGCAGTACTTC. V is TRBV13 and J is TRBJ2-7, with D possibly being TRBD1 (5 bases). The CDR3 runs 15 residues. CDR1 is PRHDT and CDR2 is FYEKMQ in the germline V gene (reference sequence). Between the trimmed V and J ends, which lost 4 bases and 3 bases, there was a span of 16 bases.

The CDR3 region is CAISEWGGSPHEQYF. CDR3 sequence (DNA): TGTGCCATCAGTGAGTGGGGCGGGAGTCCCCACGAGCAGTACTTC. V gene TRBV10-3 combines with J gene TRBJ2-7, with 7 bases aligning to TRBD2. Germline CDR1 is ENHRY and CDR2 is SYGVKD. The CDR3 sequence is 15 residues long. Trimming took 1 base from V and 5 from J; bases not matched to a gene: 8.

The gene calls are TRBV12-3 or TRBV12-4 and TRBJ2-7; TRBD2 aligns across 9 bases. Losses at the gene ends were 5 bases for V and 0 bases for J; bases not matched to a gene: 8. This CDR3 has 16 residues. In nucleotides, the CDR3 is TGTGCCAGCAGTAAGAGACTAGCGGTGAGCTCCTACGAGCAGTACTTC. Translating gives CASSKRLAVSSYEQYF.

This clonotype was picked up a small number of times. The chain carries TRBV27 and TRBJ2-1; 9 bases are a match to TRBD1. V was clipped by 5 bases and J by 1 base; unmatched bases: 3. The CDR3 sequence is 15 residues long. The germline CDR1 and CDR2 sequences are MNHEY and SMNVEV (reference sequence). In DNA, the CDR3 is TGTGCCAGCAGTCCGGGGACAGGGTCCTACAATGAGCAGTTCTTC. This sequence encodes CASSPGTGSYNEQFF.

The chain uses TRBV6-2 or TRBV6-3 and TRBJ2-1, with D possibly being TRBD2 (5 bases). Germline V gene data show CDR1 as MNHEY and CDR2 as SVGEGT. V was cut by 6 bases and J by 15 bases, with 18 bases left in between. CDR3 size: 12 residues. Here the CDR3 reads CASSFHLAFRFF. For the CDR3, the DNA is TGTGCCAGCAGCTTCCACTTAGCGTTTCGGTTCTTC.

The chain has TRBV7-9 and TRBJ1-2; D is uncertain. CDR1 is SEHNR, CDR2 FQNEAQ, per germline (reference sequence). The CDR3 runs 14 residues. V lost 10 bases and J lost 2, with 17 bases in between. The CDR3 DNA reads TGTGCCACTGATTTGGAGCGACCCAACTATGGCTACACCTTC. It is translated as CATDLERPNYGYTF.

The genes are TRBV27 and TRBJ2-7; D may match TRBD1 or TRBD2 (5 bases each). The V and J ends lost 0 bases and 2 bases respectively, with 17 bases between them. Germline V gene sequence: CDR1 MNHEY, CDR2 SMNVEV (reference sequence). This CDR3 spans 17 amino acids. The CDR3 bases are TGTGCCAGCAGTTTATCTATGGGTGAGGGGACGGCCTACGAGCAGTACTTC. This sequence encodes CASSLSMGEGTAYEQYF.

The chain has TRBV18 and TRBJ1-3; D gene uncertain. Trimming stripped 5 bases from V and 1 base from J, with 12 bases between. The CDR3 has 15 residues. From germline, CDR1 is KGHSH and CDR2 LQKENI. Here the CDR3 reads CASSKRPTSGNTIYF. The CDR3 nucleotides are TGTGCCAGCTCAAAACGACCGACTTCTGGAAACACCATATATTTT.

The chain employs TRBV4-2 and TRBJ2-1, with D unresolved. Germline V gene data show CDR1 as LGHNA and CDR2 as YNFKEQ. V lost 0 bases and J lost 12, with 18 bases in between. This CDR3 is 15 amino acids long. This CDR3 reads CASSQDGWHFISQFF. CDR3 bases: TGTGCCAGCAGCCAAGATGGCTGGCATTTCATCTCGCAGTTCTTC.

The table lists this clonotype with a few counts. The chain couples TRBV6-2 or TRBV6-3 to TRBJ2-1; 11 nucleotides line up with TRBD2. Looked up from germline, CDR1 is MNHEY and CDR2 is SVGEGT. Trimming at V came to 4 bases and at J to 3 bases, leaving 5 bases not matched to a gene. The CDR3 is 16 residues long. CDR3: CASSFSGTSGYNEQFF. The CDR3 nucleotides read TGTGCCAGCAGTTTCTCCGGGACTAGCGGCTACAATGAGCAGTTCTTC.

The gene calls are TRBV5-6 and TRBJ2-1; 12 bases fit TRBD1. Germline V lookup: CDR1 SGHDT, CDR2 YYEEEE. The CDR3 has 18 amino acids. Losses at the gene ends were 7 bases for V and 8 bases for J; bases not matched to a gene: 19. The DNA of the CDR3 is TGTGCCAGCGGCCCCGGGGACAGGGGGCTTGTGGGCTTGGATGAGCAGTTCTTC. This translates into CASGPGDRGLVGLDEQFF.

The chain recombines TRBV6-2 or TRBV6-3 with TRBJ2-7, with D possibly being TRBD1 or TRBD2 (5 bases each). The CDR3 sequence is 12 residues long. V gave up 2 bases and J gave up 11 bases, with 13 bases separating them. Germline values: CDR1 MNHEY, CDR2 SVGEGT. CDR3 bases: TGTGCCAGCAGTTACGGTAGTGGGACGGAGTACTTC. This sequence encodes CASSYGSGTEYF.